This T cell receptor (beta chain) was captured in a study of preoperative IRX-2 immunotherapy in early breast cancer. The method was immunoSEQ multiplex PCR; TCRdb's version includes in-frame clones alone and lacks a portion of them. The data hold 95,000 to 100,000 clones, with about nine tenths observed a single time. Sample treatment: preoperative locoregional IRX-2 cytokine immunotherapy. Patients received preoperative, locoregional IRX-2 cytokine immunotherapy in a phase Ib study. CDR1 and CDR2 from the germline V gene are SGHVT and SQSDAQ. V was clipped by 1 base and J by 2 bases, with 9 bases between them. This CDR3 has 14 amino acids.

The receptor's source is a human donor with breast cancer. Sequences were derived from tumor tissue, sampled after IRX-2 immunotherapy. V usage is TRBV7-4 and J usage is TRBJ2-7, with D hard to call. As DNA, the CDR3 is TGTGCCAGCAGCTTAGACGGAAGGACCTACGAGCAGTACTTC. It translates to CASSLDGRTYEQYF. Full variable domain (rest looked up from reference TRBV7-4 and TRBJ2-7): GAGVSQSPRYKVAKRGRDVALRCDSISGHVTLYWYRQTLGQGSEVLTYSQSDAQRDKSGRPSGRFSAERPERSVSTLKIQRTEQGDSAVYLCASSLDGRTYEQYFGPGTRLTVT.